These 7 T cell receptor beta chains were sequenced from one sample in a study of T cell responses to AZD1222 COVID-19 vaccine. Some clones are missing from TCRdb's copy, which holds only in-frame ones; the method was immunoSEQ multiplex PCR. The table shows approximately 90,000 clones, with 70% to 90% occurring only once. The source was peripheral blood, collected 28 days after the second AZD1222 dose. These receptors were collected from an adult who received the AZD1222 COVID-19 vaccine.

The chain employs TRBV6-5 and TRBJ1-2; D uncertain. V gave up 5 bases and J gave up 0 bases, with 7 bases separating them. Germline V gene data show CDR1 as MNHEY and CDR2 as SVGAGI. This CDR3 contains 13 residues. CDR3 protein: CASSRQANYGYTF. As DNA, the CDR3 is TGTGCCAGCAGTCGGCAAGCTAACTATGGCTACACCTTC.

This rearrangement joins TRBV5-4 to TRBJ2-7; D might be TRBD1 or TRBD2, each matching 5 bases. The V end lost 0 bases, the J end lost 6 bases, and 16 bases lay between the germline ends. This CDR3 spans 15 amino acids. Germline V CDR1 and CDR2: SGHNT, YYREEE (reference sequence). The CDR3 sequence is CASSLAGATPGEQYF. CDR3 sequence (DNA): TGTGCCAGCAGCTTGGCCGGGGCAACACCGGGCGAGCAGTACTTC.

CDR3: CASSFDSNQPQHF. CDR3 bases: TGTGCCAGCAGCTTTGACAGCAATCAGCCCCAGCATTTT. The J gene is TRBJ1-5, the V gene TRBV7-3; the D is unclear. CDR1 is SGHTA, CDR2 FQGTGA, per germline. V lost 3 bases, J lost 1 base, and 4 bases lay in between. CDR3 length: 13 residues.

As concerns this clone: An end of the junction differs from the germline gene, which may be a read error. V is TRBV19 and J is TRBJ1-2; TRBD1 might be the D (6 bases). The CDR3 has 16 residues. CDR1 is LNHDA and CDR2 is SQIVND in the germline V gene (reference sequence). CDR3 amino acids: CASSITGFLSNYGHTF. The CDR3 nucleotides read TGTGCCAGTAGTATAACAGGGTTCCTATCCAACTATGGCCACACCTTC.

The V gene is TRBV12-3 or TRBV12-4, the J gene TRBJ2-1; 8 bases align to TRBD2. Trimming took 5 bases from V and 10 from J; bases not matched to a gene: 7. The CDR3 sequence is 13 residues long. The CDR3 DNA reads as TGTGCCAGCAGTAGCGGGGGCCCCAAGGAGCAGTTCTTC. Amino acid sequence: CASSSGGPKEQFF.

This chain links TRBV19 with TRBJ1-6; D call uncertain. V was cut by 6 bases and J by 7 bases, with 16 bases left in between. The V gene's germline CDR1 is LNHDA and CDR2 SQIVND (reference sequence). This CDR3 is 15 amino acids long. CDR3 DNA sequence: TGTGCCAGTAGGAGCGAGGGCAATTGGAATTCACCCCTCCACTTT. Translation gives CASRSEGNWNSPLHF.

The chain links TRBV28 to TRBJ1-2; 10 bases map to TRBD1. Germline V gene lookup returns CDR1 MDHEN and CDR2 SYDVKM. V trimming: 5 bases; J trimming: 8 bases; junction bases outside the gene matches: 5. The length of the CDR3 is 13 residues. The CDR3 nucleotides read TGTGCCAGCAGTGTCGACAGGGGGCAAGGCTACACCTTC. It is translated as CASSVDRGQGYTF.